The source of this T cell receptor (beta chain) is a study of tissue T cells after allogeneic stem cell transplantation. Time point denoted: mouse harvest day 7 after allogeneic transplant. The graft held 10^6 splenic CD5+ T cells and 10^7 T-cell-depleted bone marrow cells. Germline V gene lookup returns CDR1 LGHNA and CDR2 YSYQKL. The CDR3 contains 13 residues. The V end was cut by 1 base, the J end by 1 base, with 3 bases between. Profiled with immunoSEQ multiplex PCR; TCRdb holds only in-frame clones, not every one. The table includes 4,500 to 5,000 clones, approximately 50% detected once. Overall study findings and caveats: Only a limited share of tissue TCRs appeared in blood or spleen. The study did not identify alloreactive or antigen-specific tissue TCRs, and some clones might be persisting host cells. The patient cohort was small and clinically heterogeneous, with limited sampling depth.

This clone was seen just once. Its target is not known. Gene names are mouse gene names. The read falls 1 residue short of the CDR3 end, and the missing part is taken from the germline J gene. The chain links TRBV2 to TRBJ2-3; D is unclear. Source material: gut tissue. This sequence was found in a female BALB/c mouse given C57BL/6 T cells with graft-versus-host disease after an allogeneic hematopoietic cell transplant. CDR3 sequence: CASSQGGAETLYF. The sequenced part of the CDR3 DNA is TGTGCCAGCAGCCAAGGCGGTGCAGAAACGCTGTAT.